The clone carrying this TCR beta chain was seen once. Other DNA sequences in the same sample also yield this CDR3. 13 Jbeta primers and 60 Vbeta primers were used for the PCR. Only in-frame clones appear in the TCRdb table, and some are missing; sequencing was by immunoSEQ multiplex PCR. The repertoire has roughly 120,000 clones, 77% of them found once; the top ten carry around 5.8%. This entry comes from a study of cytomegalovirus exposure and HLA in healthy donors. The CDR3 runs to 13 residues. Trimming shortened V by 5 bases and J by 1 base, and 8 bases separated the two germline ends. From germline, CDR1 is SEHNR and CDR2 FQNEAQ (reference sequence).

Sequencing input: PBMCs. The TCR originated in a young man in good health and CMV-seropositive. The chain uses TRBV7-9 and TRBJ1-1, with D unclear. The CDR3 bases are TGTGCCAGCAGCGCCACAGCGAACACTGAAGCTTTCTTT. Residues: CASSATANTEAFF.